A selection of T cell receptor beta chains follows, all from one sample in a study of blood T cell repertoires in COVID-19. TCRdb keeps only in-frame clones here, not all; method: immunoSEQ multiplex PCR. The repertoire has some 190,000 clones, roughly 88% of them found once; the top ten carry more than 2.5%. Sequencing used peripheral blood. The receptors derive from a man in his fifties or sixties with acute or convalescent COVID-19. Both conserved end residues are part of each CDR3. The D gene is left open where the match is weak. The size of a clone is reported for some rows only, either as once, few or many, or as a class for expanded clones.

cdr3_aa: CASSIVENQPQHF; cdr3_nt: TGTGCCAGTAGTATAGTTGAGAATCAGCCCCAGCATTTT; d_call: -; clone_size: once; cdr3_length: 13; v_call: TRBV19; j_call: TRBJ1-5
cdr3_aa: CASSGARTSGRGISVYEQFF; cdr3_nt: TGTGCCAGCAGCGGCGCGCGGACTAGCGGGAGAGGAATAAGTGTGTATGAGCAGTTCTTC; d_call: TRBD2; clone_size: once; cdr3_length: 20; v_call: TRBV9; j_call: TRBJ2-1
cdr3_aa: CASCTGAGSYNEQFF; cdr3_nt: TGTGCCAGCTGTACAGGGGCGGGTTCCTACAATGAGCAGTTCTTC; d_call: TRBD1; clone_size: once; cdr3_length: 15; v_call: TRBV6-5; j_call: TRBJ2-1
cdr3_aa: CATGLAGGPGNTGELFF; cdr3_nt: TGTGCCACGGGACTAGCGGGAGGGCCGGGGAACACCGGGGAGCTGTTTTTT; d_call: TRBD2; clone_size: -; cdr3_length: 17; v_call: TRBV25-1; j_call: TRBJ2-2
cdr3_aa: CASRRRQNNSPLHF; cdr3_nt: TGTGCCAGCAGAAGAAGACAGAATAATTCACCCCTCCACTTT; d_call: -; clone_size: -; cdr3_length: 14; v_call: TRBV5-6; j_call: TRBJ1-6
cdr3_aa: CASSSIGLAGGETQYF; cdr3_nt: TGTGCCAGCAGTTCGATTGGACTAGCGGGAGGTGAGACCCAGTACTTC; d_call: TRBD2; clone_size: -; cdr3_length: 16; v_call: TRBV28; j_call: TRBJ2-5
cdr3_aa: CASSVGSGTSYNEQFF; cdr3_nt: TGTGCCAGCAGCGTAGGAAGCGGGACCTCCTACAATGAGCAGTTCTTC; d_call: TRBD2; clone_size: -; cdr3_length: 16; v_call: TRBV9; j_call: TRBJ2-1
cdr3_aa: CASTLRADRVDIQYF; cdr3_nt: TGTGCCAGCACCCTACGCGCGGACAGGGTCGACATTCAGTACTTC; d_call: TRBD1; clone_size: -; cdr3_length: 15; v_call: TRBV6-5; j_call: TRBJ2-4
cdr3_aa: CASSDRYGYTF; cdr3_nt: TGTGCCAGCAGTGACCGCTATGGCTACACCTTC; d_call: -; clone_size: -; cdr3_length: 11; v_call: TRBV6-4; j_call: TRBJ1-2
cdr3_aa: CAWSTVLTGLGEKLFF; cdr3_nt: TGTGCCTGGAGTACCGTACTGACAGGGCTCGGCGAAAAACTGTTTTTT; d_call: TRBD1; clone_size: -; cdr3_length: 16; v_call: TRBV30; j_call: TRBJ1-4
cdr3_aa: CASRKGETEAFF; cdr3_nt: TGTGCCAGCAGAAAGGGGGAAACTGAAGCTTTCTTT; d_call: -; clone_size: -; cdr3_length: 12; v_call: TRBV6-5; j_call: TRBJ1-1
cdr3_aa: CSVPQGASGNTEAFF; cdr3_nt: TGCAGCGTTCCCCAGGGGGCTTCGGGGAACACTGAAGCTTTCTTT; d_call: TRBD1; clone_size: -; cdr3_length: 15; v_call: TRBV29-1; j_call: TRBJ1-1
cdr3_aa: CASRHRGSGEKLFF; cdr3_nt: TGTGCCAGCAGGCACAGGGGTAGCGGTGAAAAACTGTTTTTT; d_call: TRBD1; clone_size: once; cdr3_length: 14; v_call: TRBV6-5; j_call: TRBJ1-4
cdr3_aa: CAWSSDRVGRKLFF; cdr3_nt: TGTGCCTGGAGTTCGGACAGGGTGGGTCGAAAACTGTTTTTT; d_call: TRBD1; clone_size: -; cdr3_length: 14; v_call: TRBV30; j_call: TRBJ1-4
cdr3_aa: CASNRDYPYNEQFF; cdr3_nt: TGTGCCAGCAATAGGGACTACCCCTACAATGAGCAGTTCTTC; d_call: TRBD2; clone_size: -; cdr3_length: 14; v_call: TRBV5-5; j_call: TRBJ2-1
cdr3_aa: CSASGRTNEQFF; cdr3_nt: TGCAGCGCTAGCGGGAGAACCAATGAGCAGTTCTTC; d_call: TRBD2; clone_size: -; cdr3_length: 12; v_call: TRBV29-1; j_call: TRBJ2-1
cdr3_aa: CASSRLGGSEQYF; cdr3_nt: TGTGCCAGCAGCCGGCTCGGAGGTAGCGAGCAGTACTTC; d_call: -; clone_size: -; cdr3_length: 13; v_call: TRBV11-1; j_call: TRBJ2-7